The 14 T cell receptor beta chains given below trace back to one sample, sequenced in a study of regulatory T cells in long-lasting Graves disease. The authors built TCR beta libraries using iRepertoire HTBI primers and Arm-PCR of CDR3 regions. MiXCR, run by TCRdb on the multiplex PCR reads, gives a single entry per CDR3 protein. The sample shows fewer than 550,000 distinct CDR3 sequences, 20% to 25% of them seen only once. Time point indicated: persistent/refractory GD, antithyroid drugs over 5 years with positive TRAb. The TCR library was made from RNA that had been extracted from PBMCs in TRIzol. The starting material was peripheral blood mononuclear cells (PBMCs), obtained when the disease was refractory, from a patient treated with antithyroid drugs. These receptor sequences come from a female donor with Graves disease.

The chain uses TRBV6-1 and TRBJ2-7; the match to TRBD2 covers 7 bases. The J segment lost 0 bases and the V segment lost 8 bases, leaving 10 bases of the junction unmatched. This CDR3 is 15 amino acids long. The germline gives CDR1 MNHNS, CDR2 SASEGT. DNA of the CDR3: TGTGCCAGCCGGGAGTCAGCGGGGAGCTCCTACGAGCAGTACTTC. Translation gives CASRESAGSSYEQYF.

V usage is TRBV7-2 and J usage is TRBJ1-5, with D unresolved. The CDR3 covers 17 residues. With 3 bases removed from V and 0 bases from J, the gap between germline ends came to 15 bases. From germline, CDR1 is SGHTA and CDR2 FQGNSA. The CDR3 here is CASSFGRALYSNQPQHF. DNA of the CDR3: TGTGCCAGCAGCTTCGGGCGGGCCCTTTATAGCAATCAGCCCCAGCATTTT.

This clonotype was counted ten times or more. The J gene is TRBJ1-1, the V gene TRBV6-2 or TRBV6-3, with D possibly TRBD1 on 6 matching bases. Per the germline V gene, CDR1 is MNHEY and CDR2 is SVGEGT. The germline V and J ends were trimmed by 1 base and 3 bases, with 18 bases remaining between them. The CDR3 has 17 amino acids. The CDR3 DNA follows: TGTGCCAGCAGTTACTTATGGGGGGCGCGAAGTGACACTGAAGCTTTCTTT. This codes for CASSYLWGARSDTEAFF.

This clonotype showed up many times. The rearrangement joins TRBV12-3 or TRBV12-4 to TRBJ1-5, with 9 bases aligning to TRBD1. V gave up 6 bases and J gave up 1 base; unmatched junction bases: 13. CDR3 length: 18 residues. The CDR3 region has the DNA TGTGCCAGCAGCCTAGGACAGGGGATGGTAGGCAGCAATCAGCCCCAGCATTTT. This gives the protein CASSLGQGMVGSNQPQHF.

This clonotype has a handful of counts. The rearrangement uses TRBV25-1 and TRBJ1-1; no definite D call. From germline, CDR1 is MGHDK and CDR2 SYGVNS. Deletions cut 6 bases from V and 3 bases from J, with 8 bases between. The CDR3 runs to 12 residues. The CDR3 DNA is TGTGCCAGCAGGGCTACATACACTGAAGCTTTCTTT. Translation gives CASRATYTEAFF.

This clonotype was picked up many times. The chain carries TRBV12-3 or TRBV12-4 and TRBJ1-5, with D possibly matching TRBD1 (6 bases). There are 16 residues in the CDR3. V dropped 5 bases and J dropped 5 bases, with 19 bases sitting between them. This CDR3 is CASSPITGTGHQPQHF. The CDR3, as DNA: TGTGCCAGCAGTCCCATAACTGGTACAGGGCATCAGCCCCAGCATTTT.

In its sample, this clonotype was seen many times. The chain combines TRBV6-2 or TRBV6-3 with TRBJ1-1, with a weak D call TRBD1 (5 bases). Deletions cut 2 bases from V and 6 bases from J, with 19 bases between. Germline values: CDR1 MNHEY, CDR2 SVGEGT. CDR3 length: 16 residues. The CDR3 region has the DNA TGTGCCAGCAGTTACCCCGTCGGGGGGATGACCGCTGAAGCTTTCTTT. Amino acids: CASSYPVGGMTAEAFF.

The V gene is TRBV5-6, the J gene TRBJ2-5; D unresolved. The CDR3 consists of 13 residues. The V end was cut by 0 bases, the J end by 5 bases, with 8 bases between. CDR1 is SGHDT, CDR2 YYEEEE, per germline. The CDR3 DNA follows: TGTGCCAGCAGCTTGGGGCCATCGGAGACCCAGTACTTC. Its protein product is CASSLGPSETQYF.

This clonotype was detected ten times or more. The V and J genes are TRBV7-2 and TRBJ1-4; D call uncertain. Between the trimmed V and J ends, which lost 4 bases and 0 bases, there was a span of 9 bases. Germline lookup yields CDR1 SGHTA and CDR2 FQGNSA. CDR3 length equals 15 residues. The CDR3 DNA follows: TGTGCCAGCAGCTCACCCCCCGCAACTAATGAAAAACTGTTTTTT. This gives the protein CASSSPPATNEKLFF.

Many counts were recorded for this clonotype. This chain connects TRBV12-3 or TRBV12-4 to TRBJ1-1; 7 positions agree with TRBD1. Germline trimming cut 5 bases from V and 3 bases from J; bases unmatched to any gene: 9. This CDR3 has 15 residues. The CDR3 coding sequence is TGTGCCAGCAGTCCCCGACAGGGTGGGGACACTGAAGCTTTCTTT. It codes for CASSPRQGGDTEAFF.

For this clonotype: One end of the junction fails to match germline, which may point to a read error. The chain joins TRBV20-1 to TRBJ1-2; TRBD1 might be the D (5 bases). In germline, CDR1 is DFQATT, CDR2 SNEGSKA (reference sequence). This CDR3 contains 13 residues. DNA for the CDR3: TGCAGTGCTAGAGACAGGGCCAACTATGACTACACTTTC. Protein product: CSARDRANYDYTF.

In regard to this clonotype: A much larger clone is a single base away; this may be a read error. The CDR3 DNA follows: TGTGCCAGCAGGCCGCTAGCGGGAGGAGAAGAGACCCAGTACTTC. Translation: CASRPLAGGEETQYF. The gene calls are TRBV27 and TRBJ2-5; the match to TRBD2 covers 11 bases. The CDR3 is 15 residues long. The trim removed 6 bases at V and 3 bases at J, leaving 6 bases unmatched. CDR1 MNHEY and CDR2 SMNVEV come from the germline V gene (reference sequence).

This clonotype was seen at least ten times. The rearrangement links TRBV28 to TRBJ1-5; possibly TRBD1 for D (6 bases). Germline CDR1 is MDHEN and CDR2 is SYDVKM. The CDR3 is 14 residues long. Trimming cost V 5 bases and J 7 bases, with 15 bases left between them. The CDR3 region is CASSLVQGRQPQHF. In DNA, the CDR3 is TGTGCCAGCAGTCTTGTCCAGGGGAGGCAGCCCCAGCATTTT.

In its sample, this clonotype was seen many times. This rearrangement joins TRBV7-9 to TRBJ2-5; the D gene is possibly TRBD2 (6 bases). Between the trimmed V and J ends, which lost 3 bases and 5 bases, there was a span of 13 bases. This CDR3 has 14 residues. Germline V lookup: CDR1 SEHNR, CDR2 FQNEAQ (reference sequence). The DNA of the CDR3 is TGTGCCAGCAGCTTCTCTCAGGGAGGTGAGACCCAGTACTTC. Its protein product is CASSFSQGGETQYF.